Listed below are T cell receptor beta chains from one sample, sequenced in a study of cytomegalovirus exposure and HLA in healthy donors. Assay used: immunoSEQ multiplex PCR; TCRdb lists only in-frame clones, some missing. This table has approximately 190,000 clones, 81% appearing once. Sequencing was carried out using PBMCs. The receptor source for this set is a man aged 35-49 years in good health and CMV-seropositive. The CDR3 runs from the conserved cysteine through the conserved F or W. The D gene is left open where the match is weak. The size entry is marked missing in some rows and otherwise reads once, few, many or a size class.

>TRBJ2-7|TRBD1|TRBV7-2|NA
CASSLGTAREQYF
TGTGCCAGCAGCCTGGGGACAGCTCGGGAGCAGTACTTC
>TRBJ1-6|NA|TRBV6-4|once
CASSDSPPVGHF
TGTGCCAGCAGTGACTCGCCCCCCGTCGGCCACTTT
>TRBJ1-4|NA|TRBV7-9|NA
CATQGSTNEKLFF
TGTGCTACCCAGGGCTCAACTAATGAAAAACTGTTTTTT
>TRBJ2-1|NA|TRBV4-2|once
CASSQDPLSTPNEQFF
TGTGCCAGCAGCCAAGATCCCCTTTCCACTCCCAATGAGCAGTTCTTC
>TRBJ1-5|NA|TRBV4-1|NA
CASSRGSDGSNQPQHF
TGCGCCAGCAGCCGCGGGTCCGATGGTAGCAATCAGCCCCAGCATTTT
>TRBJ2-2|NA|TRBV7-3|NA
CASSPQTDTGELFF
TGTGCCAGCAGCCCCCAGACAGACACCGGGGAGCTGTTTTTT
>TRBJ2-2|NA|TRBV7-5|NA
CARSFWVWRRDTGELFF
TGTGCCAGAAGCTTCTGGGTGTGGCGGAGAGACACCGGGGAGCTGTTTTTT
>TRBJ2-7|TRBD1|TRBV2|NA
CASSNYRGLGYEQYF
TGTGCCAGCAGTAACTACAGGGGGCTCGGGTACGAGCAGTACTTC
>TRBJ2-1|TRBD2|TRBV7-2|NA
CASSPERGAHNEQFF
TGTGCCAGCAGCCCAGAGCGGGGAGCCCACAATGAGCAGTTCTTC
>TRBJ2-1|NA|TRBV6-5|once
CASSALGRGEQFF
TGTGCCAGCAGTGCCCTGGGGCGGGGTGAGCAGTTCTTC
>TRBJ2-5|NA|TRBV12-5|NA
CASGRGQVGETQYF
TGTGCTAGTGGCCGCGGACAAGTGGGAGAGACCCAGTACTTC
>TRBJ2-2|TRBD2|TRBV7-9|many
CASSFREGGTGELFF
TGTGCCAGCAGCTTTCGGGAGGGTGGCACCGGGGAGCTGTTTTTT
>TRBJ2-5|NA|TRBV4-1|few
CASSQEGTPKGETQYF
TGCGCCAGCAGCCAAGAGGGGACTCCAAAGGGGGAGACCCAGTACTTC
>TRBJ2-7|TRBD2|TRBV6-5|NA
CASSPGGRYEQYF
TGTGCCAGCAGCCCGGGGGGGCGGTACGAGCAGTACTTC
>TRBJ2-7|TRBD1|TRBV2|NA
CASKDRGLSYEQYF
TGTGCCAGCAAGGACAGGGGCTTATCCTACGAGCAGTACTTC
>TRBJ1-4|NA|TRBV7-9|few
CASSLAGGQLGEKLFF
TGTGCCAGCAGCTTAGCTGGAGGGCAGTTAGGTGAAAAACTGTTTTTT
>TRBJ2-3|TRBD2|TRBV9|NA
CASSVEAGGPGTDTQYF
TGTGCCAGCAGCGTAGAAGCGGGGGGGCCGGGCACAGATACGCAGTATTTT
>TRBJ2-1|TRBD1|TRBV11-2|NA
CASSLDRGNEQFF
TGTGCCAGCAGCTTAGACAGGGGGAATGAGCAGTTCTTC
>TRBJ2-7|TRBD2|TRBV30|NA
CAWSGPTSGSSYVQYF
TGCGCCTGGAGTGGGCCGACTAGCGGGAGCTCCTACGTGCAGTACTTC
>TRBJ2-2|TRBD2|TRBV7-9|NA
CASSRREANTGELFF
TGTGCCAGCAGCCGCCGGGAGGCGAACACCGGGGAGCTGTTTTTT
>TRBJ1-2|TRBD1|TRBV9|NA
CASSVAPGGYGYTF
TGTGCCAGCAGCGTAGCTCCAGGGGGTTATGGCTACACCTTC
>TRBJ2-7|NA|TRBV11-2|NA
CASSSLRRGRSYEQYF
TGTGCCAGCAGCTCCCTCCGAAGGGGCCGCTCCTACGAGCAGTACTTC
>TRBJ2-7|TRBD1|TRBV2|few
CASSPTTGNYEQYF
TGTGCCAGCAGTCCCACGACAGGGAACTACGAGCAGTACTTC
>TRBJ2-7|TRBD2|TRBV5-1|NA
CASRGGAGGSYEQYF
TGCGCCAGCAGGGGAGGGGCGGGGGGATCCTACGAGCAGTACTTC
>TRBJ2-1|TRBD2|TRBV5-1|NA
CASSPRTSGDEQFF
TGCGCCAGCAGCCCCAGGACTAGCGGGGATGAGCAGTTCTTC
>TRBJ2-2|NA|TRBV6-6|NA
CASSSGANTGELFF
TGTGCCAGCAGTTCAGGGGCGAACACCGGGGAGCTGTTTTTT
>TRBJ1-2|NA|TRBV5-1|NA
CASTLGAGDYGYTF
TGCGCCAGCACCCTTGGGGCAGGGGACTATGGCTACACCTTC
>TRBJ2-7|NA|TRBV29-1|few
CSVETANSYEQYF
TGCAGCGTTGAGACAGCCAATTCCTACGAGCAGTACTTC
>TRBJ1-3|TRBD1|TRBV28|NA
CASTTGNFAGNTIYF
TGTGCCAGCACGACAGGGAATTTTGCTGGAAACACCATATATTTT
>TRBJ1-4|NA|TRBV11-3|NA
CASSPGPEGKLFF
TGTGCCAGCAGCCCCGGACCGGAGGGAAAACTGTTTTTT
>TRBJ1-1|NA|TRBV6-1|few
CASSGARTEAFF
TGTGCCAGCAGTGGTGCCAGGACTGAAGCTTTCTTT
>TRBJ1-3|NA|TRBV6-6|NA
CASGRRGVAGNTIYF
TGTGCCAGCGGACGTCGGGGGGTGGCTGGAAACACCATATATTTT
>TRBJ1-2|NA|TRBV5-4|NA
CASSLAGGDGYTF
TGTGCCAGCAGCTTGGCCGGAGGGGATGGCTACACCTTC